This T cell receptor (beta chain) appears in the sequencing data of a study of graft-versus-host responses after intestinal transplantation. The CDR3 totals 17 residues. CDR1 is SGDLS and CDR2 is YYNGEE in the germline V gene. The V segment lost 2 bases and the J segment 0 bases; nucleotides outside the gene matches: 8. Profiled with immunoSEQ multiplex PCR; TCRdb holds only in-frame clones, not every one. Here the sample spans 60,000 to 75,000 clones, around 90% being singletons. As concerns this clone: The antigen is undetermined.

The receptor's source is a human donor who received an intestinal transplant. The input for sequencing was unstimulated CD8+ T cells sorted from spleen or lymph node cells, taken before intestinal transplant. The chain uses TRBV9 and TRBJ2-1, with 7 bases aligning to TRBD2. CDR3 sequence (DNA): TGTGCCAGCAGCGTGAGCGGGGCCCTGAGCTCCTACAATGAGCAGTTCTTC. Its protein is CASSVSGALSSYNEQFF.